The 29 T cell receptor beta chains listed next were all sequenced from one sample in a study of CD8 T cells in ankylosing spondylitis. MiXCR, run by TCRdb on the 5' RACE reads, gives a single entry per CDR3 protein. Among hundreds of thousands of distinct CDR3 sequences, about a quarter were seen once, and the ten largest hold under 7%. Sequencing was carried out using blood, either unsorted or a sorted T cell fraction (not recorded which). The receptors derive from a male donor with ankylosing spondylitis or in good health (not recorded which).

V and J are TRBV20-1 and TRBJ1-4, with a tentative D call TRBD1 (5 bases). The CDR3 runs to 15 residues. Trimming left V 1 base short and J 5 bases short, with 14 bases between. Germline assignment: CDR1 DFQATT and CDR2 SNEGSKA (reference sequence). The CDR3 sequence is CSARAPGRKNEKLFF. The CDR3 nucleotides are TGCAGTGCTAGAGCCCCGGGACGGAAAAATGAAAAACTGTTTTTT.

This clonotype has at least ten counts. The chain joins TRBV24-1 to TRBJ2-1; 11 positions agree with TRBD2. Germline CDR1 reads KGHDR; CDR2 reads SFDVKD. V lost 0 bases to trimming and J lost 7 bases; unmatched junction nucleotides: 1. This CDR3 comprises 15 residues. In nucleotides, the CDR3 is TGTGCCACCAGTGATTTGACTAGCGGGAGTAATGAGCAGTTCTTC. This codes for CATSDLTSGSNEQFF.

V gene TRBV7-2 combines with J gene TRBJ2-5; the D call may be TRBD1 or TRBD2 (5 bases each). Looked up from germline, CDR1 is SGHTA and CDR2 is FQGNSA. The CDR3 contains 14 residues. Trimming shortened V by 8 bases and J by 1 base, and 14 bases separated the two germline ends. Here the CDR3 DNA reads TGTGCCAGCGCCAGGGCGGGTAGCCAAGAGACCCAGTACTTC. This codes for CASARAGSQETQYF.

This clonotype was seen repeatedly, ten times or more. J is TRBJ2-5 and V is TRBV29-1; no reliable D call. The V gene lost 0 bases and the J gene lost 6 bases, with 5 bases spanning the gap. Germline V gene data show CDR1 as SQVTM and CDR2 as ANQGSEA. CDR3 size: 11 residues. The CDR3 DNA follows: TGCAGCGTTGAAGAGTTGCAGACCCAGTACTTC. Amino acids: CSVEELQTQYF.

This clonotype has more than one count but fewer than ten. The chain recombines TRBV6-5 with TRBJ2-3; TRBD2 agrees at 12 bases. V shed 0 bases and J 4 bases; nucleotides not matched to a gene: 2. The CDR3 covers 16 residues. The germline V gene has CDR1 MNHEY and CDR2 SVGAGI. CDR3 sequence: CASSYSTSGSADTQYF. CDR3 sequence (DNA): TGTGCCAGCAGTTACTCGACTAGCGGGAGTGCAGATACGCAGTATTTT.

The sample holds many counts of this clonotype. The chain has TRBV4-1 and TRBJ2-7; 13 bases match TRBD2. The CDR3 has 15 amino acids. Germline CDR1 MGHRA, CDR2 YSYEKL. Losses at the gene ends were 3 bases for V and 4 bases for J; bases not matched to a gene: 3. The CDR3 DNA reads as TGCGCCAGCAGCCAGGGACTAGCGGGATTATACGAGCAGTACTTC. This gives the protein CASSQGLAGLYEQYF.

This chain links TRBV12-3 or TRBV12-4 with TRBJ1-1, with D possibly TRBD1 on 5 matching bases. The CDR3 contains 13 residues. V was shortened by 6 bases and J by 2 bases, with 10 bases between the two germline ends. The CDR3 region is CASSRDLNTEAFF. The CDR3, as DNA: TGTGCCAGCAGCCGGGACCTAAACACTGAAGCTTTCTTT.

This chain uses TRBV5-1 with TRBJ2-5; a weak D match, TRBD1 (5 bases). V was cut by 5 bases and J by 1 base, with 15 bases left in between. The CDR3 consists of 15 residues. Germline V lookup: CDR1 SGHRS, CDR2 YFSETQ. CDR3 amino acids: CASRQLGQVQETQYF. For the CDR3, the DNA is TGCGCCAGCAGACAACTTGGACAAGTCCAAGAGACCCAGTACTTC.

This clonotype was found a few times. The V call is TRBV5-1, the J call TRBJ2-1; 12 bases agree with TRBD2. Germline V gives CDR1 SGHRS, CDR2 YFSETQ. This CDR3 spans 16 amino acids. The ends lost 0 bases at V and 10 bases at J; junction bases unmatched: 8. CDR3: CASSLAGGLAGEEQFF. The DNA of the CDR3 is TGCGCCAGCAGCTTGGCCGGGGGACTAGCGGGTGAGGAGCAGTTCTTC.

This clonotype was detected ten times or more. The rearrangement uses TRBV6-5 and TRBJ2-7; 10 bases fit TRBD1. Germline CDR1 and CDR2: MNHEY and SVGAGI. V dropped 2 bases and J dropped 1; count of bases not matched to a gene: 2. There are 15 residues in the CDR3. CDR3 loop: CASSYAGQGSYEQYF. The CDR3 DNA reads as TGTGCCAGCAGTTACGCGGGACAGGGGTCCTACGAGCAGTACTTC.

This clonotype was observed once. This rearrangement joins TRBV6-2 or TRBV6-3 to TRBJ2-2, with TRBD2 matching 9 bases. In germline, CDR1 is MNHEY, CDR2 SVGEGT. The CDR3 covers 15 residues. The trim removed 5 bases at V and 6 bases at J, leaving 7 bases unmatched. The CDR3 is CASSSGRYYAGELFF. CDR3 bases: TGTGCCAGCAGTAGCGGGAGGTACTACGCCGGGGAGCTGTTTTTT.

This chain links TRBV10-3 with TRBJ2-7; D not certain. Trimming removed 8 bases from V and 2 bases from J, with 13 bases in between. Germline-derived CDR1 and CDR2 are ENHRY and SYGVKD. There are 13 residues in the CDR3. CDR3 loop: CAIGGRRTYEQYF. CDR3 nucleotides: TGTGCCATCGGTGGCAGGAGAACCTACGAGCAGTACTTC.

In DNA, the CDR3 is TGTGCCAGCAGCGCACTAGCGGGCACAGATACGCAGTATTTT. Amino acids: CASSALAGTDTQYF. This chain joins TRBV9 and TRBJ2-3, with 8 bases lining up with TRBD2. Germline values: CDR1 SGDLS, CDR2 YYNGEE. The CDR3 is made up of 14 amino acids. Unmatched junction bases numbered 1, after V lost 3 bases and J lost 1 base.

Notes on this clonotype: Since a much larger clone is just one base distant, this may be a read error. This sequence joins TRBV12-3 or TRBV12-4 and TRBJ2-7; the match to TRBD2 covers 10 bases. The CDR3 loop spans 16 amino acids. J was trimmed by 3 bases and V by 6 bases; bases with no gene match: 11. The CDR3 loop is CASSWGELAGIYEQYF. CDR3 coding DNA: TGTGCCAGCAGCTGGGGGGAACTAGCGGGGATCTACGAGCAGTACTTC.

The chain links TRBV20-1 to TRBJ2-1; 8 positions agree with TRBD2. The trim removed 7 bases at V and 5 bases at J, leaving 13 bases unmatched. The CDR3 runs 15 residues. Germline loops: CDR1 DFQATT, CDR2 SNEGSKA (reference sequence). The CDR3 bases are TGCAGTGTTCAGACCCTAGCGGGTGGGAACAATGAGCAGTTCTTC. Its translation is CSVQTLAGGNNEQFF.

This clonotype was recorded many times. V gene TRBV6-1 combines with J gene TRBJ2-1; no definite D call. The CDR3 totals 13 residues. The V and J ends lost 8 bases and 2 bases respectively, with 10 bases between them. Germline lookup yields CDR1 MNHNS and CDR2 SASEGT. CDR3 sequence: CASSIVPYNEQFF. DNA of the CDR3: TGTGCCAGCTCGATTGTCCCCTACAATGAGCAGTTCTTC.

This clonotype was observed many times. V and J are TRBV21-1 and TRBJ2-1; the D call of TRBD1 is as the table states it, not checked on the DNA. TRBV21-1 is shown as a pseudogene. The CDR3 is 16 residues long. The CDR3 bases are TGTGCCAGCAGCTTACGCCGGGACATATTGTACAATGAGCAGTTCTTC. Encoded protein: CASSLRRDILYNEQFF.

This clonotype has more than one count but fewer than ten. The rearrangement joins TRBV20-1 to TRBJ2-5, with a tentative D call TRBD2 (6 bases). This CDR3 region has 13 residues. V was pared by 0 bases and J by 5 bases, with 10 bases between. Per germline, CDR1 DFQATT and CDR2 SNEGSKA (reference sequence). The CDR3 nucleotides are TGCAGTGCTAGAGAGGGACTTCGGGAGACCCAGTACTTC. Translation gives CSAREGLRETQYF.

This chain connects TRBV6-2 or TRBV6-3 to TRBJ2-1; TRBD1 is a possible D gene (5 bases). The CDR3 consists of 13 residues. The V gene lost 5 bases and the J gene lost 4 bases, with 9 bases spanning the gap. Germline V gene data show CDR1 as MNHEY and CDR2 as SVGEGT. The CDR3 DNA reads as TGTGCCAGCAGTGCCCGACAGTACAATGAGCAGTTCTTC. This translates into CASSARQYNEQFF.

Ten or more counts support this clonotype. This chain connects TRBV4-1 to TRBJ2-2; D unresolved. The CDR3 totals 14 residues. Germline CDR1 reads MGHRA; CDR2 reads YSYEKL. Trimming removed 0 bases at V and 4 bases at J, with 6 bases between. CDR3 bases: TGCGCCAGCAGCCAAGATAAACTCACCGGGGAGCTGTTTTTT. It translates to CASSQDKLTGELFF.

This clonotype was observed a handful of times. The chain couples TRBV12-3 or TRBV12-4 to TRBJ1-1; 7 nucleotides align to TRBD1. This CDR3 spans 12 amino acids. The V segment lost 6 bases and the J segment 8 bases; nucleotides outside the gene matches: 6. Here the CDR3 reads CASSPGGQEAFF. DNA of the CDR3: TGTGCCAGCAGCCCTGGGGGACAGGAAGCTTTCTTT.

The chain links TRBV7-2 to TRBJ2-5; TRBD2 matches 11 bases. This CDR3 contains 17 residues. The V and J ends lost 7 bases and 7 bases, in that order; junction bases with no gene match: 17. Germline loops: CDR1 SGHTA, CDR2 FQGNSA. This chain's CDR3 is CASTSPLTSGDVGTQYF. In nucleotides, the CDR3 is TGTGCCAGCACCTCACCCCTGACTAGCGGGGACGTGGGGACCCAGTACTTC.

This clonotype was detected ten times or more. This chain joins TRBV28 and TRBJ2-1; 8 bases are shared with TRBD1. CDR3 size: 14 residues. The V segment lost 5 bases and the J segment 5 bases; nucleotides outside the gene matches: 5. CDR1 and CDR2 from the germline V gene are MDHEN and SYDVKM. The CDR3 nucleotides read TGTGCCAGCAGTAACCGGGACAGGAACAATGAGCAGTTCTTC. This sequence encodes CASSNRDRNNEQFF.

V gene TRBV10-3 combines with J gene TRBJ2-7; D is unresolved. With 5 bases removed from V and 5 bases from J, the gap between germline ends came to 7 bases. The germline CDR1 and CDR2 sequences are ENHRY and SYGVKD. The CDR3 is 11 amino acids. Here the CDR3 reads CAISKGNEQYF. The CDR3 region has the DNA TGTGCCATCAGTAAGGGCAACGAGCAGTACTTC.

The chain has TRBV10-3 and TRBJ2-3; 8 bases line up with TRBD2. Germline loops: CDR1 ENHRY, CDR2 SYGVKD. After removal of 0 bases from V and 2 bases from J, the junction contained 4 bases not matched to a gene. This CDR3 has 16 amino acids. The CDR3, as DNA: TGTGCCATCAGTGAGTCGGCGGGAGGCGCCACAGATACGCAGTATTTT. This sequence encodes CAISESAGGATDTQYF.

This clonotype was recorded many times. The chain is built from TRBV5-5 and TRBJ1-4; TRBD1 is a possible D gene (6 bases). This CDR3 region has 17 residues. The V and J ends lost 1 base and 1 base respectively, with 14 bases between them. Germline V gene sequence: CDR1 SGHKS, CDR2 YYEKEE (reference sequence). CDR3 bases: TGTGCCAGCAGCTTGACCGTACAGGGACGAACTAATGAAAAACTGTTTTTT. It translates to CASSLTVQGRTNEKLFF. The whole variable domain, filled in from reference TRBV5-5 and TRBJ1-4, reads DAGVTQSPTHLIKTRGQQVTLRCSPISGHKSVSWYQQVLGQGPQFIFQYYEKEERGRGNFPDRFSARQFPNYSSELNVNALLLGDSALYLCASSLTVQGRTNEKLFFGSGTQLSVL.

This clonotype was found a few times. The rearrangement links TRBV20-1 to TRBJ1-5; TRBD1 agrees at 9 bases. With V trimmed by 6 bases and J by 6 bases, 6 bases remained unmatched. Germline CDR1 DFQATT, CDR2 SNEGSKA (reference sequence). There are 13 residues in the CDR3. This chain's CDR3 is CSAGTGTGQPQHF. As DNA, the CDR3 is TGCAGTGCCGGGACAGGGACGGGTCAGCCCCAGCATTTT.

This clonotype was seen repeatedly, ten times or more. The chain is built from TRBV4-1 and TRBJ2-7; 9 nucleotides align to TRBD2. The CDR3 is made up of 18 amino acids. CDR1 is MGHRA, CDR2 YSYEKL, per germline. V was pared by 0 bases and J by 6 bases, with 15 bases of the junction left unmatched. For the CDR3, the DNA is TGCGCCAGCAGCCAAGATCGGGGCGGGAGGGCCATGGCTGGCGAGCAGTACTTC. This translates into CASSQDRGGRAMAGEQYF.

The sample holds many counts of this clonotype. This sequence joins TRBV21-1 and TRBJ1-5; the D segment call TRBD1 is taken from the table without a DNA check. TRBV21-1 is a pseudogene. The CDR3 totals 16 residues. The CDR3: CASSRRDRVGNQPQHF. The DNA of the CDR3 is TGTGCCAGCAGCCGACGGGACAGGGTAGGCAATCAGCCCCAGCATTTT.